This T cell receptor beta chain originates from a study of T-cell memory formation after mild COVID-19. Study results and limitations: Memory from before infection featured some responding clones, which suggests cross-reactive memory joined.

Points on this clonotype: Its antigen is undetermined.

There are 16 residues in the CDR3. From germline, CDR1 is WSHSY and CDR2 SAAADI. Losses at the gene ends were 4 bases for V and 3 bases for J; bases not matched to a gene: 8. TCRdb ran MiXCR on the 5' RACE reads and lists one entry per CDR3 protein. Among over 500,000 distinct CDR3 sequences listed, roughly 17% were seen once. Sample: PBMCs or a T cell subset sorted from them (not recorded which). The clonotype comes from an adult woman who had mild COVID-19 (a few samples of this study predate the infection). Cell type and time point are not known. This chain links TRBV10-2 with TRBJ2-1, with TRBD2 matching over 8 bases. The CDR3: CASSGHLSGNYNEQFF. The CDR3 coding sequence is TGCGCCAGCAGTGGGCACCTTAGCGGGAACTACAATGAGCAGTTCTTC.